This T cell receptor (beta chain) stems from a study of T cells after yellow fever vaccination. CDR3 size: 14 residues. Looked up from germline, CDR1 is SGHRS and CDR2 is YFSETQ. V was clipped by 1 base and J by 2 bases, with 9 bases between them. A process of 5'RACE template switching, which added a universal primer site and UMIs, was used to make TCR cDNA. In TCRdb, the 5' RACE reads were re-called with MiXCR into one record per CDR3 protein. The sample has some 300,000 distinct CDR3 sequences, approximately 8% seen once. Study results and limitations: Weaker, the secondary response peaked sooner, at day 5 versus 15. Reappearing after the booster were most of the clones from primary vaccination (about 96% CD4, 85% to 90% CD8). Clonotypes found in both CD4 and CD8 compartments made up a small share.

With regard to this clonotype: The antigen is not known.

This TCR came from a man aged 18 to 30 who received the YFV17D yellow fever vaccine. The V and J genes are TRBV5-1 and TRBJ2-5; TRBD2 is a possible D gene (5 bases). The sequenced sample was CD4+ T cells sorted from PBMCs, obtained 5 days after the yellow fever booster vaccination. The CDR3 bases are TGCGCCAGCAGCTTGTTCGGGAATCAAGAGACCCAGTACTTC. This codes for CASSLFGNQETQYF.